The sequence of this T cell receptor beta chain was determined in a study of identical twins. The study's findings and limits: Whereas memory repertoires showed no such difference, abundant cord blood beta clonotypes carried fewer insertions.

A note on this clonotype: Its antigen is not identified.

MiXCR, applied by TCRdb to the 5' RACE reads, yields one record per CDR3 protein. This sample carries around 1.7 million distinct CDR3 sequences, around a third of them seen once, and the ten largest clones take 0.27%. Sequencing was carried out using cord blood. This clonotype was obtained from a newborn girl in good health.

CDR3 sequence: CAWSVLPGQPQHF. In nucleotides, the CDR3 is TGTGCCTGGAGTGTACTACCAGGTCAGCCCCAGCATTTT. The chain has TRBV30 and TRBJ1-5; D not certain. There are 13 residues in the CDR3. CDR1 and CDR2 (germline): GTSNPN, SVGIG (reference sequence). V was pared by 0 bases and J by 6 bases, with 9 bases between.